The clone carrying this TCR beta chain was counted a single time. This sample stems from a study of T cell changes during pregnancy in multiple sclerosis. The CDR3 is 18 residues long. Germline V gives CDR1 LGHNA, CDR2 YNFKEQ. The V segment lost 2 bases and the J segment 1 base; nucleotides outside the gene matches: 10. Only in-frame clones appear in the TCRdb table, and some are missing; sequencing was by immunoSEQ multiplex PCR. The sample includes 76,000 or so clones, around 93% of them seen just once. V usage is TRBV4-2 and J usage is TRBJ2-3; 9 nucleotides line up with TRBD2. Material: peripheral blood, obtained in the second trimester of pregnancy. The receptor was derived from a female donor in good health, enrolled as a control in a pregnancy study. CDR3 residues: CASSQRGWERGGTDTQYF. In DNA, the CDR3 is TGTGCCAGCAGCCAAAGGGGCTGGGAGCGGGGGGGCACAGATACGCAGTATTTT.